This T cell receptor beta chain is drawn from a study of control samples from healthy donors and cancer patients (TCRdb year 2020). The library was prepared using the immunoSEQ multiplex PCR assay. TCRdb took over this immuneACCESS table, retaining in-frame rearrangements with V and J assigned. Such tables are incomplete; in checked studies, under half of the missing clones stem from an unresolved V gene, and the remainder is unexplained. Here the sample has about 75,000 clones; less than 95% occur a single time. The top ten clonotypes cover more than 5.5% of the sample. V lost 7 bases and J lost 6 bases; the stretch between them is 12 bases long. Inclusive of the bounding cysteine and phenylalanine, the CDR3 is 13 residues long. CDR3 DNA is the only sequence kept; it has 39 bases, read in frame from the first base. This clone was seen just once. What antigen it recognizes has not been identified. Qualities for individual bases were not recorded, and no much larger clone is one base off.

The specimen was blood. The source is a woman in her 40s in good health. The rearranged segments are TRBV12-3 or TRBV12-4 and TRBJ2-2, with TRBD2 perhaps the D gene, on 6 matching bases. The CDR3 here reads CASKEGFAGELFF. The DNA sequence is as follows: TGTGCCAGCAAGGAGGGGTTCGCCGGGGAGCTGTTTTTT.